These T cell receptor beta chains were read from a single sample in a study of human thymus T cells. The protocol was immunoSEQ multiplex PCR, while the TCRdb copy is restricted to in-frame clones and leaves out a portion. The sample gives about 78,000 clones, around 96% of which show up once; roughly 0.03% is in the top ten. Specimen: thymus tissue. Source of these receptors: a boy less than two years old with a congenital heart defect but otherwise immunologically healthy. CDR3s include the opening cysteine and the closing phenylalanine or tryptophan. A D gene is named only where the DNA matches it firmly. Only some rows state a clone size, as once, few, many or a class for expanded clones.

TGTGCCAGCAGGCCGAGTCTAGGGAGCCGTAATTCACCCCTCCACTTT	CASRPSLGSRNSPLHF	TRBJ1-6	.	.	TRBV27
TGTGCCAGCAGCCCCTCGAGAGGGACAGGGGCAGCTTTCTTT	CASSPSRGTGAAFF	TRBJ1-1	TRBD1	.	TRBV5-4
TGTGCCAGCAGCTTGGGGGGACAGGCCATGAACACTGAAGCTTTCTTT	CASSLGGQAMNTEAFF	TRBJ1-1	TRBD1	.	TRBV5-6
TGTGCCAGCAGCTCCCGGGTCAACTCAAACCCGTCTGGGGCCAACGTCCTGACTTTC	CASSSRVNSNPSGANVLTF	TRBJ2-6	.	.	TRBV9
TGTGCCAGCAGCTTGGTCGACACAGATACGCAGTATTTT	CASSLVDTDTQYF	TRBJ2-3	.	.	TRBV5-4
TGTGCCAGCTCACCTGGCATGCCAGCCCTGGGACCACAAGAGACCCAGTACTTC	CASSPGMPALGPQETQYF	TRBJ2-5	.	.	TRBV18
TGTGCCAGTAGTTCCACAGGGGCCCAAGCCAAAAACATTCAGTACTTC	CASSSTGAQAKNIQYF	TRBJ2-4	TRBD1	.	TRBV19
TGTGCCAGCAGCTTCTACGGGACAACTAACACCGGGGAGCTGTTTTTT	CASSFYGTTNTGELFF	TRBJ2-2	.	.	TRBV7-9
TGTGCCAGCAGCCCAAGGACTGGTTCCTACGAGCAGTACTTC	CASSPRTGSYEQYF	TRBJ2-7	.	once	TRBV5-8
TGTGCCAGCTCACCATGGAGGGGGCGCGGCTCCTACAATGAGCAGTTCTTC	CASSPWRGRGSYNEQFF	TRBJ2-1	.	.	TRBV18
TGTGCCAGCAGCCTCTTTCGGACTAGCGACTACAATGAGCAGTTCTTC	CASSLFRTSDYNEQFF	TRBJ2-1	TRBD2	.	TRBV2
TGTGCCAGCAGTGTGCGGGGGGGACCTCTCAATGAGCAGTTCTTC	CASSVRGGPLNEQFF	TRBJ2-1	TRBD2	.	TRBV6-1
TGTGCCAGCAGCTTAGGACTAGCGTTATCCTACGAGCAGTACTTC	CASSLGLALSYEQYF	TRBJ2-7	TRBD2	.	TRBV7-9
TGCGCCAGCAGCCAATATCCCCGCCAGGCTAACACCGGGGAGCTGTTTTTT	CASSQYPRQANTGELFF	TRBJ2-2	.	.	TRBV4-1
TGTGCCAGCAGTGAAAACCGGGCCAGGGGATACAATGAGCAGTTCTTC	CASSENRARGYNEQFF	TRBJ2-1	.	.	TRBV6-1
TGTGCCAGCAGTTTATATTTTGTGGCGGACAGACCCTACGAGCAGTACTTC	CASSLYFVADRPYEQYF	TRBJ2-7	.	.	TRBV27
TGTGCCAGCAGCCACGAACCGGTCCTTTGCACAGATACGCAGTATTTT	CASSHEPVLCTDTQYF	TRBJ2-3	.	.	TRBV11-2
TGTGCCAGCAGCAGGGACAGGACCCGGGAAAACATTCAGTACTTC	CASSRDRTRENIQYF	TRBJ2-4	TRBD1	.	TRBV5-6
TGTGCCAGCAGTTTACCTAGGGCCCCCTACAATGAGCAGTTCTTC	CASSLPRAPYNEQFF	TRBJ2-1	.	.	TRBV27
TGTGCCAGCAGCCTAGAGGCCCGGGACAGGGGGCCCATCGGCGTTCAGCCCCAGCATTTT	CASSLEARDRGPIGVQPQHF	TRBJ1-5	TRBD1	.	TRBV11-2
TGTGCCAGCAGCTTAGATCCAGCGGGGGCGGATGAGCAGTTCTTC	CASSLDPAGADEQFF	TRBJ2-1	TRBD2	.	TRBV7-2
TGTGCCAGCAGCTTGGCCGGGGTCCTACCTTACACCGGGGAGCTGTTTTTT	CASSLAGVLPYTGELFF	TRBJ2-2	.	.	TRBV5-6
TGTGCCAGCAGCTTAGAACCGGGACAGGGTAGGGGAGCTTTCTTT	CASSLEPGQGRGAFF	TRBJ1-1	TRBD1	once	TRBV11-2
TGTGCCAGCAGTGAACAAGGAAAGGTTCAGGCCAAAAACATTCAGTACTTC	CASSEQGKVQAKNIQYF	TRBJ2-4	.	.	TRBV2
TGCGCCAGCAGCTTTCGGGGGCCGGAGACCCAGTACTTC	CASSFRGPETQYF	TRBJ2-5	.	once	TRBV5-1
TGTGCCAGCACCCAATTCCCAGGGGCTACTGAAGCTTTCTTT	CASTQFPGATEAFF	TRBJ1-1	.	.	TRBV28
TGTGCCAGCAGTTACGGGAGTAGAGCAACTAATGAAAAACTGTTTTTT	CASSYGSRATNEKLFF	TRBJ1-4	.	.	TRBV6-5
TGCGCCAGCAGCCGCAGGGGCACCTACTACGAGCAGTACTTC	CASSRRGTYYEQYF	TRBJ2-7	.	.	TRBV5-1
TGTGCCAGCAGTTACCCCGGGACAACGGGCAATCAGCCCCAGCATTTT	CASSYPGTTGNQPQHF	TRBJ1-5	.	.	TRBV6-6
TGTGCCAGCAGCTTAGTCCCAGGGGGGATAGAGACCCAGTACTTC	CASSLVPGGIETQYF	TRBJ2-5	.	.	TRBV11-3
TGCAGCGCACCTTCTAACGGGGGAGGGAGCACAGATACGCAGTATTTT	CSAPSNGGGSTDTQYF	TRBJ2-3	TRBD2	.	TRBV29-1
TGTGCCAGTAGTATCTGCGGGAGGGGGATTGCCAAAAACATTCAGTACTTC	CASSICGRGIAKNIQYF	TRBJ2-4	TRBD2	.	TRBV19
TGTGCCAGCAGTTCCGGGGACAGGGTAACTGGAAACACCATATATTTT	CASSSGDRVTGNTIYF	TRBJ1-3	TRBD1	.	TRBV28
TGTGCTAGTGGTTTAGACATTAGGACTGAAGCTTTCTTT	CASGLDIRTEAFF	TRBJ1-1	.	.	TRBV12-5
TGTGCCAGCAGCCCAACTGGGGCGGACGGGGAGCTGTTTTTT	CASSPTGADGELFF	TRBJ2-2	.	once	TRBV6-6
TGTGCCAGCTCACCAAAACCGTCCGAAGGGGCTGAAGCTTTCTTT	CASSPKPSEGAEAFF	TRBJ1-1	.	.	TRBV18
TGTGCCAGCAGCCAAGATCGTCCAGGGGCGGGCTACACCTTC	CASSQDRPGAGYTF	TRBJ1-2	.	.	TRBV4-2
TGTGCCAGCAGCTTGGGACAGGGAGACGAAAACACCATATATTTT	CASSLGQGDENTIYF	TRBJ1-3	TRBD1	.	TRBV11-2
TGTGCCAGCAGGGCAGGATATTATCAGCCCCAGCATTTT	CASRAGYYQPQHF	TRBJ1-5	.	once	TRBV7-2
TGTGCCAGCAGCAAAAAAAAGGGGGGAGGATGGTGGAGCGGGAGTCGCGACGAGCAGTACTTC	CASSKKKGGGWWSGSRDEQYF	TRBJ2-7	.	.	TRBV21-1
TGTGCCAGCAGTGGTTCACTAGCGGGAGGTGAGCTGTTTTTT	CASSGSLAGGELFF	TRBJ2-2	TRBD2	.	TRBV6-1
TGTGCCAGCAGCGGGCACTTTCGCTCCTACAATGAGCAGTTCTTC	CASSGHFRSYNEQFF	TRBJ2-1	.	.	TRBV13
TGTGCCAGCAGCCTCAGACGCACCCGACGGGATTCACCCCTCCACTTT	CASSLRRTRRDSPLHF	TRBJ1-6	.	.	TRBV7-2
TGTGCCAGCAGCCCCCTTGGGACAGGCACCCAGCAGTTCTTC	CASSPLGTGTQQFF	TRBJ2-1	TRBD1	.	TRBV9